Following are 5 T cell receptor beta chains from one sample sequenced in a study of graft-versus-host responses after intestinal transplantation. Produced via immunoSEQ multiplex PCR; TCRdb's table is partial and in-frame only. The sample yields tens of thousands of clones, roughly 88% seen once. Their target antigens are unknown. The input for sequencing was unstimulated CD8+ T cells sorted from spleen or lymph node cells, taken before intestinal transplant. All receptors come from a human donor who received an intestinal transplant.

This chain links TRBV2 with TRBJ1-1; no reliable D call. This CDR3 is built from 11 residues. Deletions cut 4 bases from V and 2 bases from J, with 2 bases between. Germline V gene data show CDR1 as SNHLY and CDR2 as FYNNEI. CDR3 region: CASSANTEAFF. The CDR3 DNA reads TGTGCCAGCAGTGCTAACACTGAAGCTTTCTTT.

The chain carries TRBV7-8 and TRBJ2-5; the D gene is possibly TRBD2 (7 bases). Germline V gene data show CDR1 as SGHVS and CDR2 as FQNEAQ. The CDR3 sequence is 15 residues long. V lost 7 bases to trimming and J lost 2 bases, with 17 bases between them. CDR3 coding DNA: TGTGCCAGCACCCCGGGGGGCCGACTTCAAGAGACCCAGTACTTC. Its translation is CASTPGGRLQETQYF.

The chain joins TRBV11-2 to TRBJ2-1, with D unclear. In germline, CDR1 is SGHAT, CDR2 FQNNGV. V shed 5 bases and J shed 8 bases, with 4 bases lying between them. The CDR3 runs 10 residues. CDR3 residues: CASSVDEQFF. The CDR3 region has the DNA TGTGCCAGCAGCGTCGATGAGCAGTTCTTC.

This clone was seen once. The V gene is TRBV4-1, the J gene TRBJ1-5; 7 nucleotides agree with TRBD1. The CDR3 runs 12 residues. Looked up from germline, CDR1 is MGHRA and CDR2 is YSYEKL. V trimming: 3 bases; J trimming: 11 bases; junction bases outside the gene matches: 4. The CDR3 nucleotides read TGCGCCAGCAGCCACGACAGGGAGTCCCAGCATTTT. It yields the protein CASSHDRESQHF.

The V and J genes are TRBV4-1 and TRBJ1-3; 9 bases are shared with TRBD1. This CDR3 region has 15 residues. Germline lookup yields CDR1 MGHRA and CDR2 YSYEKL. V shed 5 bases, J shed 3 bases, and the junction held 5 bases outside the gene matches. CDR3 DNA: TGCGCCAGCAGCTGGGACAGGGCGGATGGAAACACCATATATTTT. Its translation is CASSWDRADGNTIYF.